Listed below are T cell receptor beta chains from one sample, sequenced in a study of cytomegalovirus exposure and HLA in healthy donors. Sequencing was performed with immunoSEQ multiplex PCR; in TCRdb, only in-frame clones are kept and a portion is missing. In the table there are 150,000 to 200,000 clones, around 88% of which are singletons. Sequences were obtained from PBMCs. These receptors were obtained from a woman aged 18-35 years in good health and CMV-seronegative. Each CDR3 is given with its conserved first and last residue. A D gene is named only where the DNA matches it firmly. A row's size may be missing; if present it is once, few, many or a size class.

clone size	J gene	V gene	D gene	CDR3 protein	CDR3 DNA
.	TRBJ2-7	TRBV28	TRBD2	CASKSGVYEQYF	TGTGCCAGCAAGAGCGGGGTGTACGAGCAGTACTTC
.	TRBJ1-1	TRBV5-8	TRBD1	CASSLRGDRELNTEAFF	TGTGCCAGCAGCTTGAGGGGAGACAGGGAGCTTAACACTGAAGCTTTCTTT
.	TRBJ1-3	TRBV18	.	CASSPGADGNTIYF	TGTGCCAGCTCACCAGGGGCGGACGGAAACACCATATATTTT
once	TRBJ2-1	TRBV4-1	.	CASSPQTGAPYNEQFF	TGCGCCAGCAGCCCCCAGACAGGCGCACCCTACAATGAGCAGTTCTTC
.	TRBJ1-2	TRBV5-4	.	CASSAKRGGPTPNYGYTF	TGTGCCAGCAGCGCAAAGAGGGGGGGCCCAACCCCTAACTATGGCTACACCTTC
.	TRBJ1-1	TRBV9	.	CASSTPSSGTEAFF	TGTGCCAGCAGCACCCCCAGTTCAGGGACTGAAGCTTTCTTT
.	TRBJ1-3	TRBV9	.	CASNRGGASGNTIYF	TGTGCCAGCAATAGGGGGGGTGCTTCGGGAAACACCATATATTTT
.	TRBJ1-3	TRBV7-9	TRBD1	CASSALTGGASGNTIYF	TGTGCCAGCAGCGCTCTAACAGGGGGCGCGAGTGGAAACACCATATATTTT
.	TRBJ2-1	TRBV5-1	.	CASSHPGGGSEQFF	TGCGCCAGCAGCCACCCCGGTGGGGGGAGTGAGCAGTTCTTC
.	TRBJ1-2	TRBV5-4	TRBD1	CASSKSGTAPGGYTF	TGTGCCAGCAGTAAGTCCGGGACAGCCCCTGGCGGCTACACCTTC
.	TRBJ2-5	TRBV9	TRBD1	CASSVDGDRGFGTQYF	TGTGCCAGCAGCGTAGACGGTGACAGGGGGTTTGGGACCCAGTACTTC
.	TRBJ2-2	TRBV9	TRBD1	CASSVEGQGNTGELFF	TGTGCCAGCAGCGTAGAGGGACAGGGGAACACCGGGGAGCTGTTTTTT
.	TRBJ2-2	TRBV2	.	CASSDGSRAGTGELFF	TGTGCCAGCAGTGACGGGAGCAGGGCTGGCACCGGGGAGCTGTTTTTT
once	TRBJ1-4	TRBV7-9	TRBD1	CASSLKGQGNEKLFF	TGTGCCAGCAGCTTGAAAGGACAGGGGAATGAAAAACTGTTTTTT
.	TRBJ1-2	TRBV2	TRBD1	CASSRQGDGYTF	TGTGCCAGCAGTAGACAGGGAGATGGCTACACCTTC
.	TRBJ2-2	TRBV5-1	.	CASSLVGSGQRGELFF	TGCGCCAGCAGCTTGGTCGGATCTGGACAAAGAGGGGAGCTGTTTTTT
once	TRBJ2-1	TRBV29-1	.	CSADGSSYNEQFF	TGCAGCGCTGACGGGAGCTCCTACAATGAGCAGTTCTTC
.	TRBJ2-7	TRBV12-5	TRBD2	CASGLDAGVVSYEQYF	TGTGCTAGTGGTTTGGACGCGGGAGTGGTTTCCTACGAGCAGTACTTC
once	TRBJ2-1	TRBV4-2	TRBD2	CASSQETAGGPGNEQFF	TGTGCCAGCAGCCAGGAGACAGCGGGGGGCCCAGGAAATGAGCAGTTCTTC
.	TRBJ2-1	TRBV18	TRBD2	CASSPLGTSLPNEQFF	TGTGCCAGCTCACCACTCGGGACTAGCCTTCCCAATGAGCAGTTCTTC
.	TRBJ1-5	TRBV10-3	TRBD1	CAISDRDRVGDQPQHF	TGTGCCATCAGTGACCGGGACAGGGTGGGTGATCAGCCCCAGCATTTT
.	TRBJ2-3	TRBV6-5	TRBD2	CASKLSGRSADTQYF	TGTGCCAGCAAACTTAGCGGGAGATCAGCAGATACGCAGTATTTT
.	TRBJ2-7	TRBV7-9	.	CASSQDSGQYF	TGTGCCAGCAGCCAGGACAGTGGGCAGTACTTC
once	TRBJ1-1	TRBV30	TRBD1	CAWSAGQGAAVEAFF	TGTGCCTGGAGTGCCGGACAGGGCGCTGCGGTAGAAGCTTTCTTT
.	TRBJ1-2	TRBV19	TRBD1	CASRWQEGQGANGYTF	TGTGCCAGTAGGTGGCAGGAGGGACAGGGGGCCAATGGCTACACCTTC
once	TRBJ2-1	TRBV27	TRBD1	CASSFQGTGGSEQFF	TGTGCCAGCAGTTTTCAGGGGACAGGGGGCTCTGAGCAGTTCTTC
few	TRBJ1-6	TRBV12-5	.	CASGLVGDSYNSPLHF	TGTGCTAGTGGTTTGGTTGGAGACTCCTATAATTCACCCCTCCACTTT
.	TRBJ2-3	TRBV5-1	TRBD1	CASSLGTGGRGTDTQYF	TGCGCCAGCAGCTTGGGGACAGGGGGACGAGGCACAGATACGCAGTATTTT
.	TRBJ2-7	TRBV11-3	.	CASSPHSEGDEQYF	TGTGCCAGCAGCCCCCATTCGGAGGGTGACGAGCAGTACTTC
.	TRBJ2-7	TRBV19	.	CASSIEFPSPAEQYF	TGTGCCAGTAGTATTGAGTTTCCTAGCCCCGCCGAGCAGTACTTC
.	TRBJ2-3	TRBV11-2	TRBD2	CASSLQLAGGRDTQYF	TGTGCCAGCAGCCTACAACTAGCGGGGGGCCGAGATACGCAGTATTTT
.	TRBJ1-5	TRBV4-2	.	CASSQGKQDADYPYHSNQPQHF	TGTGCCAGCAGCCAAGGCAAACAGGATGCTGATTACCCTTACCATAGCAATCAGCCCCAGCATTTT
.	TRBJ1-5	TRBV30	.	CAWSGALGNQPQHF	TGTGCCTGGAGTGGGGCCCTCGGCAATCAGCCCCAGCATTTT
.	TRBJ2-7	TRBV4-1	.	CASSPGIGVSDEQYF	TGCGCCAGCAGCCCCGGAATAGGGGTGAGCGACGAGCAGTACTTC
.	TRBJ2-2	TRBV29-1	TRBD2	CSAGLAGGPGGELFF	TGCAGCGCGGGACTAGCGGGAGGGCCCGGCGGGGAGCTGTTTTTT
.	TRBJ2-6	TRBV15	.	CATLPISGANVLTF	TGTGCCACCCTACCTATCTCTGGGGCCAACGTCCTGACTTTC
once	TRBJ1-3	TRBV9	.	CASSESSGNTIYF	TGTGCCAGCAGCGAGAGCTCTGGAAACACCATATATTTT
.	TRBJ1-1	TRBV6-1	.	CASSEGELLNTEAFF	TGTGCCAGCAGTGAAGGAGAGTTATTGAACACTGAAGCTTTCTTT
.	TRBJ2-5	TRBV4-2	TRBD1	CASSQVLTGTGQETQYF	TGTGCCAGCAGCCAAGTGTTAACCGGGACAGGCCAAGAGACCCAGTACTTC
.	TRBJ1-4	TRBV5-1	TRBD1	CASRGAGGSSEKLFF	TGCGCCAGCAGAGGTGCAGGGGGCTCTTCTGAAAAACTGTTTTTT
once	TRBJ1-2	TRBV19	TRBD1	CASSTPTGGYAHGGYTF	TGTGCCAGTAGTACCCCGACAGGGGGCTACGCTCATGGTGGCTACACCTTC
.	TRBJ2-4	TRBV5-1	TRBD2	CASSLGLAGIRHF	TGCGCCAGCAGCTTGGGACTAGCGGGCATACGGCACTTC
.	TRBJ2-5	TRBV10-2	.	CASRRGEETQYF	TGCGCCAGCCGTCGCGGGGAAGAGACCCAGTACTTC
.	TRBJ1-3	TRBV6-1	.	CAEREGNTIYF	TGTGCCGAACGGGAGGGAAACACCATATATTTT
.	TRBJ1-1	TRBV7-2	TRBD1	CASSPPYRGRRTEAFF	TGTGCCAGCAGCCCTCCCTACAGGGGGAGGAGGACTGAAGCTTTCTTT
.	TRBJ2-3	TRBV9	.	CASSISTDTQYF	TGTGCCAGCAGCATAAGCACAGATACGCAGTATTTT
.	TRBJ2-7	TRBV4-1	TRBD2	CASSQLAGGPYEQYF	TGCGCCAGCAGCCAACTAGCGGGGGGCCCCTACGAGCAGTACTTC
.	TRBJ1-2	TRBV15	.	CATSRPGIGDYGYTF	TGTGCCACCAGCAGGCCCGGGATAGGTGACTATGGCTACACCTTC
.	TRBJ1-2	TRBV13	.	CASTPLGTLAGYGYTF	TGTGCCAGCACCCCTCTCGGTACCCTTGCAGGCTATGGCTACACCTTC
.	TRBJ2-5	TRBV5-4	TRBD2	CASSSGGSGRSETQYF	TGTGCCAGCAGCTCCGGGGGTAGCGGGAGGTCCGAGACCCAGTACTTC
once	TRBJ2-3	TRBV5-1	TRBD2	CASSEGTSGPTDTQYF	TGCGCCAGCAGCGAAGGGACTAGCGGGCCCACAGATACGCAGTATTTT
.	TRBJ1-2	TRBV5-6	.	CASSKVVDRITNYGYTF	TGTGCCAGCAGCAAGGTTGTTGACAGAATAACTAACTATGGCTACACCTTC
.	TRBJ2-3	TRBV30	.	CAWSVRSDTQYF	TGTGCCTGGAGTGTACGGTCAGATACGCAGTATTTT
.	TRBJ2-7	TRBV4-2	TRBD2	CASSQVGVREPQRGSYEQYF	TGTGCCAGCAGCCAAGTAGGGGTTAGGGAACCTCAGCGGGGATCCTACGAGCAGTACTTC
.	TRBJ1-2	TRBV28	.	CASSPFVYGYTF	TGTGCCAGCAGCCCCTTCGTCTATGGCTACACCTTC
.	TRBJ2-1	TRBV5-5	.	CASSLDIYNEQFF	TGTGCCAGCAGCTTGGACATTTACAATGAGCAGTTCTTC
.	TRBJ1-2	TRBV5-1	.	CASSLTGSQAYGYTF	TGCGCCAGCAGCCTTACAGGATCGCAAGCCTATGGCTACACCTTC
.	TRBJ1-5	TRBV6-5	.	CASSVRGSSNQPQHF	TGTGCCAGCAGTGTCCGGGGGAGCAGCAATCAGCCCCAGCATTTT
.	TRBJ2-3	TRBV29-1	.	CSGRGASGFTDTQYF	TGCAGCGGTAGGGGGGCTAGCGGTTTCACAGATACGCAGTATTTT
.	TRBJ2-7	TRBV6-5	.	CASSYGAVMVGGEQYF	TGTGCCAGCAGTTACGGAGCGGTGATGGTGGGGGGCGAGCAGTACTTC